This T cell receptor beta chain derives from a study of CD8 T cells in ankylosing spondylitis. Study results and caveats: Previous work reported some of these motif variants in the synovial fluid and blood of reactive arthritis. Matched ankylosing spondylitis synovial fluid reportedly contained a significantly enriched population of disease-linked clones. For ankylosing spondylitis blood, a TCR beta motif of 8 or 9 highly homologous variants appeared characteristic.

Using quantitative 5'-RACE with molecular barcodes, the authors made TCR beta libraries. TCRdb re-called the 5' RACE reads through MiXCR, storing one row per CDR3 protein. Of hundreds of thousands of distinct CDR3 sequences in the sample, 15% to 20% are singletons; the top ten hold 0.85% to 1.3%. Germline values: CDR1 SGHDT, CDR2 YYEEEE. Trimming shortened V by 4 bases and J by 5 bases, and 7 bases separated the two germline ends. The CDR3 contains 13 residues. This clonotype showed up just a few times. The antigen is not known. Sequencing input: blood, either unsorted or a sorted T cell fraction (not recorded which). The chain carries TRBV5-6 and TRBJ2-6; no definite D call. This TCR derives from a male donor with ankylosing spondylitis. In DNA, the CDR3 is TGTGCCAGCAGCCTCCTGAGGGCCAACGTCCTGACTTTC. Its protein product is CASSLLRANVLTF.